This entry lists 32 T cell receptor beta chains sequenced from one sample in a study of low-dose radiotherapy and immunotherapy resistance in tumors. Time point reported: before trial treatment. First-strand cDNA relied on TRAV- and TRBV-specific primers spanning alpha and beta chains. TCR amplification involved 20 PCR cycles with a constant-region primer and V-primer adapter. MiXCR was run by TCRdb on the reads, yielding one entry per CDR3 protein. The sample lists 80,000 to 95,000 distinct CDR3 sequences; around 9.2% were seen once. The sample was PBMCs, taken before treatment. These receptors were collected from a male donor with prostate cancer.

This clonotype has a handful of counts. This chain links TRBV20-1 with TRBJ2-1, with 12 bases that match TRBD2. Per the germline V gene, CDR1 is DFQATT and CDR2 is SNEGSKA (reference sequence). J lost 7 bases, V lost 5 bases, and 9 bases had no gene match. CDR3 length: 15 amino acids. CDR3: CSAGLAGRALNEQFF. CDR3 nucleotide sequence: TGCAGTGCTGGACTAGCGGGAAGAGCGTTGAATGAGCAGTTCTTC.

This clonotype was seen many times. The chain uses TRBV29-1 and TRBJ1-1; 8 bases fit TRBD1. The CDR3 has 14 amino acids. Germline V lookup: CDR1 SQVTM, CDR2 ANQGSEA. J lost 1 base, V lost 6 bases, and 7 bases had no gene match. This CDR3 reads CSVAAGGPNTEAFF. For the CDR3, the DNA is TGCAGCGTCGCCGCAGGGGGCCCGAACACTGAAGCTTTCTTT. Full variable domain (remainder filled in from reference TRBV29-1 and TRBJ1-1): SAVISQKPSRDICQRGTSLTIQCQVDSQVTMMFWYRQQPGQSLTLIATANQGSEATYESGFVIDKFPISRPNLTFSTLTVSNMSPEDSSIYLCSVAAGGPNTEAFFGQGTRLTVV.

This clonotype was observed at least ten times. The V and J genes are TRBV6-2 or TRBV6-3 and TRBJ2-1, with 12 bases identical to TRBD2. J lost 4 bases, V lost 5 bases, and 6 bases had no gene match. Germline lookup yields CDR1 MNHEY and CDR2 SVGEGT. The CDR3 contains 16 residues. The CDR3 DNA reads as TGTGCCAGCAGTGGAGCCGGGACTAGCGGGTACAATGAGCAGTTCTTC. This gives the protein CASSGAGTSGYNEQFF.

This clonotype showed up many times. The chain is built from TRBV20-1 and TRBJ2-2, with D perhaps TRBD2 (5 bases). There are 13 residues in the CDR3. The germline gives CDR1 DFQATT, CDR2 SNEGSKA (reference sequence). Trimming stripped 3 bases from V and 4 bases from J, with 9 bases between. CDR3 region: CSARFAGTGELFF. CDR3 bases: TGCAGTGCTAGGTTCGCGGGCACCGGGGAGCTGTTTTTT.

This clonotype was counted ten times or more. This chain uses TRBV5-1 with TRBJ2-3, with 10 bases fitting TRBD2. The trim removed 4 bases at V and 1 base at J, leaving 3 bases unmatched. This CDR3 spans 15 amino acids. The germline V gene encodes CDR1 SGHRS and CDR2 YFSETQ. This chain's CDR3 is CASSRAGGGTDTQYF. The CDR3 nucleotides read TGCGCCAGCAGCCGAGCGGGAGGGGGCACAGATACGCAGTATTTT.

This clonotype was recorded at least ten times. The chain links TRBV6-2 or TRBV6-3 to TRBJ2-7; D remains unclear. The germline gives CDR1 MNHEY, CDR2 SVGEGT. The CDR3 extends over 14 amino acids. V was cut by 4 bases and J by 6 bases, with 16 bases left in between. The CDR3 DNA follows: TGTGCCAGCAGTTCTGCCCGATCCGGCTCCGAGCAGTACTTC. Translation gives CASSSARSGSEQYF.

The chain has TRBV6-8 and TRBJ2-1; TRBD2 might be the D (5 bases). The CDR3 loop spans 18 amino acids. In germline, CDR1 is MNHGY, CDR2 SAAAGT. Trimming stripped 0 bases from V and 8 bases from J, with 23 bases between. CDR3 nucleotide sequence: TGTGCCAGCAGTTACTCTTGGGCCTGGGGAGTTGGTTCCGATGAGCAGTTCTTC. Translating it yields CASSYSWAWGVGSDEQFF.

At least ten counts were recorded for this clonotype. The chain joins TRBV20-1 to TRBJ2-1; 9 positions match TRBD2. Germline CDR1 and CDR2: DFQATT and SNEGSKA (reference sequence). This CDR3 is built from 13 residues. After removal of 3 bases from V and 10 bases from J, the junction contained 7 bases not matched to a gene. The CDR3 here is CSASLRGGREQFF. CDR3 in DNA: TGCAGTGCTAGTCTGCGGGGGGGGCGAGAGCAGTTCTTC.

Many counts were recorded for this clonotype. The rearrangement joins TRBV6-2 or TRBV6-3 to TRBJ2-7; 11 bases map to TRBD2. This CDR3 contains 15 residues. With V trimmed by 4 bases and J by 2 bases, 4 bases remained unmatched. Germline V lookup: CDR1 MNHEY, CDR2 SVGEGT. The CDR3 coding sequence is TGTGCCAGCAGTTGGGGACTAGCGGCTACCTACGAGCAGTACTTC. It translates to CASSWGLAATYEQYF.

This clonotype came up many times. This chain links TRBV19 with TRBJ2-2; 7 bases fit TRBD1. CDR3 size: 15 residues. J was trimmed by 0 bases and V by 5 bases; bases with no gene match: 3. CDR1 and CDR2 (germline): LNHDA, SQIVND (reference sequence). CDR3 nucleotides: TGTGCCAGTAGTTTTGGGACAGCGAACACCGGGGAGCTGTTTTTT. It translates to CASSFGTANTGELFF.

The sample holds many counts of this clonotype. The chain joins TRBV28 to TRBJ2-6, with D tentatively TRBD1 or TRBD2 (5 bases each). Germline V gene lookup returns CDR1 MDHEN and CDR2 SYDVKM. The V end lost 6 bases, the J end lost 2 bases, and 5 bases lay between the germline ends. The CDR3 extends over 13 amino acids. In nucleotides, the CDR3 is TGTGCCAGCAGGGGGGCTGGGGCCAACGTCCTGACTTTC. It is translated as CASRGAGANVLTF.

Many counts were recorded for this clonotype. The CDR3 spells CASSLLASGSSNEQFF. The CDR3 DNA sequence: TGTGCCAGCAGCTTACTCGCTAGCGGGAGTTCCAATGAGCAGTTCTTC. The chain recombines TRBV7-6 with TRBJ2-1; 10 bases fit TRBD2. This CDR3 region has 16 residues. With V trimmed by 2 bases and J by 6 bases, 7 bases remained unmatched. Germline V gives CDR1 SGHVS, CDR2 FNYEAQ.

Note on this clonotype: A far larger clone lies a single base away; this is likely a read error. The chain uses TRBV5-1 and TRBJ2-1, with 12 bases fitting TRBD2. Per germline, CDR1 SGHRS and CDR2 YFSETQ. Germline trimming cut 1 base from V and 10 bases from J; bases unmatched to any gene: 6. The CDR3 extends over 15 amino acids. CDR3 sequence: CASSLRTSGTYEQFF. The CDR3 region has the DNA TGCGCCAGCAGCTTGAGGACTAGCGGGACCTACGAGCAGTTCTTC.

In this sample, this clonotype turned up a few times. Possible read error: a much larger clone is one base away. The chain's CDR3 is CSAPGRDNEQFF. The CDR3 DNA is TGCAGTGCTCCGGGACGTGACAATGAGCAGTTCTTC. The V gene is TRBV20-1, the J gene TRBJ2-1, with D possibly being TRBD1 or TRBD2 (5 bases each). CDR1 DFQATT and CDR2 SNEGSKA come from the germline V gene (reference sequence). With 5 bases removed from V and 5 bases from J, the gap between germline ends came to 10 bases. The CDR3 consists of 12 residues.

In its sample, this clonotype was seen many times. The chain recombines TRBV10-3 with TRBJ1-1, with D perhaps TRBD1 (6 bases). There are 16 residues in the CDR3. Germline CDR1 and CDR2: ENHRY and SYGVKD. The germline V and J ends were trimmed by 2 bases and 1 base, with 14 bases remaining between them. CDR3 protein: CAISEGVRGGNTEAFF. As DNA, the CDR3 is TGTGCCATCAGTGAGGGGGTAAGAGGGGGGAACACTGAAGCTTTCTTT.

This clonotype was seen ten or more times. The gene calls are TRBV30 and TRBJ1-1; D gene unclear. Germline V gives CDR1 GTSNPN, CDR2 SVGIG (reference sequence). V shed 7 bases and J shed 1 base, with 13 bases lying between them. The CDR3 spans 13 residues. The DNA of the CDR3 is TGTGCCTCCTCGTCGCAGCCGAACACTGAAGCTTTCTTT. As protein: CASSSQPNTEAFF.

Many counts were recorded for this clonotype. This chain uses TRBV12-3 or TRBV12-4 with TRBJ2-7; TRBD2 agrees at 11 bases. V was pared by 7 bases and J by 4 bases, with 9 bases of the junction left unmatched. There are 15 residues in the CDR3. This CDR3 reads CASTGGLAVGYEQYF. In DNA, the CDR3 is TGTGCCAGCACCGGGGGACTAGCGGTAGGGTACGAGCAGTACTTC.

This chain uses TRBV7-9 with TRBJ1-2; possible D gene TRBD1, 6 bases. CDR3 size: 13 residues. From germline, CDR1 is SEHNR and CDR2 FQNEAQ (reference sequence). V lost 9 bases and J lost 3, with 14 bases in between. The CDR3 nucleotides are TGTGCCAGTTTCCAGGGGCCCTACTATGGCTACACCTTC. It is translated as CASFQGPYYGYTF.

This clonotype was counted at least ten times. The V and J genes are TRBV7-9 and TRBJ2-7; D might be TRBD1 or TRBD2, each matching 6 bases. The germline V gene encodes CDR1 SEHNR and CDR2 FQNEAQ (reference sequence). Between the trimmed V and J ends, which lost 1 base and 0 bases, there was a span of 16 bases. CDR3 length: 17 amino acids. The CDR3 spells CASSLGGTPKSSYEQYF. As DNA, the CDR3 is TGTGCCAGCAGCTTAGGCGGGACACCTAAGAGCTCCTACGAGCAGTACTTC.

This clonotype was counted ten times or more. This chain uses TRBV28 with TRBJ2-5; no definite D call. CDR1 is MDHEN, CDR2 SYDVKM, per germline. The CDR3 has 10 residues. V gave up 6 bases and J gave up 7 bases, with 6 bases separating them. CDR3 coding DNA: TGTGCCAGCAGCGAAGGGACCCAGTACTTC. Protein: CASSEGTQYF.

In its sample, this clonotype was seen many times. V usage is TRBV4-2 and J usage is TRBJ2-7, with TRBD2 matching over 10 bases. CDR1 is LGHNA and CDR2 is YNFKEQ in the germline V gene. This CDR3 contains 17 residues. V shed 0 bases and J 4 bases; nucleotides not matched to a gene: 9. CDR3 in DNA: TGTGCCAGCAGCCAAGATTTAGGGCTAGCGGGAGTGTACGAGCAGTACTTC. Encoded protein: CASSQDLGLAGVYEQYF.

In this sample, this clonotype turned up many times. The chain links TRBV11-2 to TRBJ2-3; the D call may be TRBD1 or TRBD2 (5 bases each). CDR1 is SGHAT and CDR2 is FQNNGV in the germline V gene. The CDR3 has 17 amino acids. V lost 7 bases and J lost 4, with 24 bases in between. For the CDR3, the DNA is TGTGCCAGCACCCGAATCTCAGCCAGGGCCGGGGCAGATACGCAGTATTTT. Its translation is CASTRISARAGADTQYF.

This clonotype was found many times. This chain uses TRBV6-2 or TRBV6-3 with TRBJ1-1; no definite D call. Trimming shortened V by 0 bases and J by 0 bases, and 8 bases separated the two germline ends. The CDR3 sequence is 15 residues long. The germline gives CDR1 MNHEY, CDR2 SVGEGT. For the CDR3, the DNA is TGTGCCAGCAGTTACTCGAACAGAATGAACACTGAAGCTTTCTTT. Translated, it gives CASSYSNRMNTEAFF.

In this sample, this clonotype turned up many times. The chain is built from TRBV29-1 and TRBJ1-1; no firm D call. The V end lost 6 bases, the J end lost 0 bases, and 11 bases lay between the germline ends. Germline V CDR1 and CDR2: SQVTM, ANQGSEA. The CDR3 has 13 residues. CDR3 nucleotides: TGCAGCGTAGCGCGGGAGATGAACACTGAAGCTTTCTTT. It translates to CSVAREMNTEAFF.

This clonotype was picked up many times. The V and J genes are TRBV30 and TRBJ1-2; D call uncertain. This CDR3 is 14 amino acids long. Trimming cost V 1 base and J 4 bases, with 13 bases left between them. Germline V CDR1 and CDR2: GTSNPN, SVGIG (reference sequence). CDR3 nucleotides: TGTGCCTGGAGTGGAGGGAATGTTGGCTATGGCTACACCTTC. It is translated as CAWSGGNVGYGYTF.

V is TRBV6-9 and J is TRBJ2-6, with TRBD1 identical over 7 bases. This CDR3 is 16 amino acids long. V lost 7 bases and J lost 0; bases outside the gene matches: 6. Germline lookup yields CDR1 MNHGY and CDR2 SVAAGI. The CDR3 bases are TGTGCCAGCACCCCGGGACAGTTCTCTGGGGCCAACGTCCTGACTTTC. This encodes CASTPGQFSGANVLTF.

Many counts were recorded for this clonotype. The rearrangement links TRBV14 to TRBJ1-1; the match to TRBD1 covers 8 bases. J gave up 5 bases and V 1 base, and 9 bases lay outside the gene matches. CDR3 length equals 16 residues. CDR1 is SGHDN and CDR2 is FVKESK in the germline V gene. This chain's CDR3 is CASSQGIGQGWTEAFF. The CDR3 bases are TGTGCCAGCAGCCAAGGAATCGGACAGGGTTGGACTGAAGCTTTCTTT.

In this sample, this clonotype turned up many times. The chain links TRBV12-3 or TRBV12-4 to TRBJ2-1, with 14 bases that match TRBD2. V lost 4 bases and J lost 2; bases outside the gene matches: 7. This CDR3 has 18 amino acids. The CDR3 region is CASSSMTSGRVTYNEQFF. The CDR3 region has the DNA TGTGCCAGCAGTTCAATGACTAGCGGGAGGGTCACCTACAATGAGCAGTTCTTC.

This clonotype was seen at least ten times. V and J are TRBV7-2 and TRBJ2-5, with D perhaps TRBD2 (6 bases). CDR1 and CDR2 (germline): SGHTA, FQGNSA. This CDR3 is built from 16 residues. Trimming stripped 5 bases from V and 4 bases from J, with 20 bases between. CDR3 bases: TGTGCCAGCAGCCCTCAGGCCGGGGGAAGGGCAGAGACCCAGTACTTC. Translating gives CASSPQAGGRAETQYF.

This chain connects TRBV27 to TRBJ2-4, with a weak D call TRBD2 (6 bases). Germline lookup yields CDR1 MNHEY and CDR2 SMNVEV (reference sequence). The CDR3 loop spans 14 amino acids. The V end lost 5 bases, the J end lost 8 bases, and 16 bases lay between the germline ends. CDR3 DNA sequence: TGTGCCAGCAGTCCTAGTTGGAGGGAAGACATTCAGTACTTC. It specifies CASSPSWREDIQYF.

This clonotype has at least ten counts. The chain recombines TRBV6-1 with TRBJ2-2, with 12 bases lining up with TRBD2. Germline CDR1 and CDR2: MNHNS and SASEGT. This CDR3 is 14 amino acids long. V gave up 10 bases and J gave up 6 bases; unmatched junction bases: 6. The CDR3 region is CATSGRAWAGELFF. CDR3 sequence (DNA): TGTGCCACTAGCGGGAGGGCTTGGGCCGGGGAGCTGTTTTTT.

With regard to this clonotype: A read error likely explains this, since a far larger clone differs by one base. This chain links TRBV28 with TRBJ2-7, with D tentatively TRBD2 (5 bases). Germline V gives CDR1 MDHEN, CDR2 SYDVKM. Trimming cost V 6 bases and J 7 bases, with 25 bases left between them. The CDR3 sequence is 16 residues long. CDR3 protein: CASSFAGADSYNEQYF. The CDR3 DNA follows: TGTGCCAGCAGCTTCGCGGGCGCGGACTCCTACAATGAGCAGTACTTC.